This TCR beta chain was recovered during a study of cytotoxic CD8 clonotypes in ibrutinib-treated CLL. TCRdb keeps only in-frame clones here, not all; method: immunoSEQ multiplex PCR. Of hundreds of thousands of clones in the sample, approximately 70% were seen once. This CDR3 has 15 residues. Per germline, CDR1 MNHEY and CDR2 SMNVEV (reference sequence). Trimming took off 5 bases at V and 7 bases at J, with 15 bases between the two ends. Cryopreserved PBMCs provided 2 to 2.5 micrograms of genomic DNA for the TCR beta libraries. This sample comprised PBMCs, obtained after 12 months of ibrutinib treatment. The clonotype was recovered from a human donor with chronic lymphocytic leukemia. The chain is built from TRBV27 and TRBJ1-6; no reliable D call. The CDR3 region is CASSDQTPINSPLHF. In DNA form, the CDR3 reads TGTGCCAGCAGTGACCAAACCCCTATCAATTCACCCCTCCACTTT.